Detailed here is one T cell receptor beta chain. Its antigen is not known. This record comes from a study of blood T cells in healthy people across ages. Regarding the study as a whole: Researchers judged that diversity estimates from one million T cells fell short of true values. Donor CMV infection status was unknown, possibly confounding age-related changes in expanded clonotypes.

Total RNA extraction produced at least 6 micrograms (per sample) for the study. Germline V gene data show CDR1 as LGHNA and CDR2 as YNFKEQ. The CDR3 contains 15 residues. V dropped 3 bases and J dropped 0; count of bases not matched to a gene: 3. The use of a sample-barcoded 5' primer and a J-beta primer mix characterized a second PCR of roughly 7 to 11 cycles. From the 5' RACE reads, TCRdb called clonotypes with MiXCR, one entry per CDR3 protein. The table lists 750,000 or so distinct CDR3 sequences, around 25% of them singletons. Another study also made use of these data, one on T cells of mothers and their children. That work contributes: cDNA synthesis used all extracted RNA, 1.5 ug per 15 ul.

This TCR came from a boy between 10 and 17 years old in good health. V usage is TRBV4-2 and J usage is TRBJ2-3, with 7 bases that match TRBD2. The material sequenced was blood. CDR3 loop: CASSHNSGSTDTQYF. DNA of the CDR3: TGTGCCAGCAGCCACAATAGCGGGAGCACAGATACGCAGTATTTT.